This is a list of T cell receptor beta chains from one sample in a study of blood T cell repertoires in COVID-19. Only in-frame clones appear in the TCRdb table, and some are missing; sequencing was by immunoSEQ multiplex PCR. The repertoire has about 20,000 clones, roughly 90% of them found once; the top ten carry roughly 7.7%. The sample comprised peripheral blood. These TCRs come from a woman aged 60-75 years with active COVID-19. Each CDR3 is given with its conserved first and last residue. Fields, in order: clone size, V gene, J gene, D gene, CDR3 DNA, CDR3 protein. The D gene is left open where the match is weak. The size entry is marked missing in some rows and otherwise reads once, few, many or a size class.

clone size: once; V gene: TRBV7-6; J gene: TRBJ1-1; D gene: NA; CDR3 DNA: TGTGCCAGCAGCCATAACAGGAACAGGAACACTGAAGCTTTCTTT; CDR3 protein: CASSHNRNRNTEAFF
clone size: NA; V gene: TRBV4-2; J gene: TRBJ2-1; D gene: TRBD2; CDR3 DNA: TGTGCCAGCAGCCAATTCGTCCTTGGCGGGGGAGTGAATGAGCAGTTCTTC; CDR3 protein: CASSQFVLGGGVNEQFF
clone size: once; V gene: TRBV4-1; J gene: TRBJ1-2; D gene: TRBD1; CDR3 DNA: TGCGCCAGCAGCCCGACAACCACAGGGGGTAGTGGCTACACCTTC; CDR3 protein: CASSPTTTGGSGYTF
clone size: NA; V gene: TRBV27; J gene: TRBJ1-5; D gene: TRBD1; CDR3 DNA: TGTGCCAGCCGGACAGGGGATCAGCCCCAGCATTTT; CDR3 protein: CASRTGDQPQHF
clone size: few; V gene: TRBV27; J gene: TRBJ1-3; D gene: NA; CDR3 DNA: TGTGCCAGCAGTAAAAGCGGGAGGTCTGGAAACACCATATATTTT; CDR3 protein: CASSKSGRSGNTIYF
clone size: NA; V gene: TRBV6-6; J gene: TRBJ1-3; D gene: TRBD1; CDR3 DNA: TGTGCCAGTCTACAGGGGCCCGACTCTGGAAACACCATATATTTT; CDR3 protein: CASLQGPDSGNTIYF
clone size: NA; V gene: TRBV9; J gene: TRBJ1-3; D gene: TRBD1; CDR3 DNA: TGTGCCAGCAGCGAGGGATGGGGCAGGGGGTTTTCTGGAAACACCATATATTTT; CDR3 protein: CASSEGWGRGFSGNTIYF
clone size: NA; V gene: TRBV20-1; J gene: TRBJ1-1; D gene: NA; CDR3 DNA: TGCAGTGCTATGCGGTTCCCTGAAGCTTTCTTT; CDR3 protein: CSAMRFPEAFF
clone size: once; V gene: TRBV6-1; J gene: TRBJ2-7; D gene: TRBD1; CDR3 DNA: TGTGCCAGCAGTAAGGGACAGGGGGCGGGTTACGAGCAGTACTTC; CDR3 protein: CASSKGQGAGYEQYF
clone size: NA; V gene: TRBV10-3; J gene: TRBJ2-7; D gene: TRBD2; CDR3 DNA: TGTGCCATCAGCGTAGCGGGGGCCTCCTACGAGCAGTACTTC; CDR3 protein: CAISVAGASYEQYF